One and the same sample provided the 19 T cell receptor beta chains below, sequenced in a study of CD8+ T cells in alopecia areata. Extracted RNA was reverse transcribed into cDNA, the sequencing template. The data were produced by immunoSEQ multiplex PCR, yet TCRdb's version contains in-frame clones alone and is incomplete. The sample includes around 200,000 clones, roughly three fifths of them seen just once. The treatment here: oral pan-JAK inhibitor, 5-10 mg twice daily. The material sequenced was CD4+ T cells sorted from blood, taken at week 4, from a patient treated with tofacitinib. The receptors were gathered from a human donor with alopecia areata.

A single count supports this clone. This chain joins TRBV5-1 and TRBJ1-1; TRBD1 aligns across 9 bases. This CDR3 region has 14 residues. Germline V gene lookup returns CDR1 SGHRS and CDR2 YFSETQ. V shed 3 bases, J shed 2 bases, and the junction held 2 bases outside the gene matches. The CDR3 nucleotides read TGCGCCAGCAGCTCACAGGGGGCTAACACTGAAGCTTTCTTT. It specifies CASSSQGANTEAFF.

This chain uses TRBV11-3 with TRBJ1-1; D gene ambiguous. This CDR3 has 12 residues. V was trimmed by 0 bases and J by 7 bases, leaving 6 bases between them. Germline CDR1 reads SGHNT; CDR2 reads YENEEA. The CDR3 loop is CASSLEAGEAFF. The DNA of the CDR3 is TGTGCCAGCAGCTTAGAGGCTGGTGAAGCTTTCTTT.

This clone appeared a few times. The chain is built from TRBV6-1 and TRBJ2-7, with TRBD1 as a possible D gene (6 bases). V was shortened by 3 bases and J by 2 bases, with 14 bases between the two germline ends. CDR3 length: 15 residues. Germline-derived CDR1 and CDR2 are MNHNS and SASEGT. CDR3 in DNA: TGTGCCAGCAGTGAGGGCGGCAGGGGAACCTACGAGCAGTACTTC. This translates into CASSEGGRGTYEQYF.

This chain joins TRBV28 and TRBJ2-5; D is possibly TRBD2 (6 bases). The germline CDR1 and CDR2 sequences are MDHEN and SYDVKM. There are 13 residues in the CDR3. Trimming took 2 bases from V and 7 from J, leaving 11 bases between them. The CDR3 sequence is CASSLPGGVTQYF. The CDR3 DNA reads TGTGCCAGCAGTTTACCAGGCGGGGTGACCCAGTACTTC.

The V call is TRBV29-1, the J call TRBJ2-3, with D tentatively TRBD1 (5 bases). The CDR3 is 12 residues long. From germline, CDR1 is SQVTM and CDR2 ANQGSEA. Trimming stripped 7 bases from V and 4 bases from J, with 12 bases between. The CDR3 is CSAALGADTQYF. CDR3 in DNA: TGCAGCGCCGCGTTAGGGGCAGATACGCAGTATTTT.

CDR3 nucleotides: TGTGCCAGCAGCTTAGTCGGGACAGGCGAAGAGACCCAGTACTTC. It yields the protein CASSLVGTGEETQYF. This chain joins TRBV7-9 and TRBJ2-5, with TRBD1 matching over 8 bases. This CDR3 spans 15 amino acids. Germline lookup yields CDR1 SEHNR and CDR2 FQNEAQ (reference sequence). The J segment lost 3 bases and the V segment lost 1 base, leaving 4 bases of the junction unmatched.

This clone was counted a few times. This chain uses TRBV27 with TRBJ1-1; D remains unclear. CDR1 MNHEY and CDR2 SMNVEV come from the germline V gene (reference sequence). This CDR3 comprises 11 residues. The germline V and J ends were trimmed by 7 bases and 4 bases, with 7 bases remaining between them. CDR3 residues: CASKRSTEAFF. CDR3 sequence (DNA): TGTGCCAGCAAGCGTAGCACTGAAGCTTTCTTT.

The CDR3 region has the DNA TGTGCCTGGAGTCTTCCTCCCGGGACAGGGGCTGTAAATACGCAGTATTTT. It is translated as CAWSLPPGTGAVNTQYF. The chain uses TRBV30 and TRBJ2-3; TRBD1 matches 10 bases. The CDR3 has 17 amino acids. Germline V CDR1 and CDR2: GTSNPN, SVGIG (reference sequence). V gave up 2 bases and J gave up 7 bases; unmatched junction bases: 15.

This clone was seen a handful of times. CDR3 sequence: CSVVQGATGELFF. The CDR3 bases are TGCAGCGTTGTACAGGGGGCCACCGGGGAGCTGTTTTTT. The chain uses TRBV29-1 and TRBJ2-2, with 9 positions matching TRBD1. Germline assignment: CDR1 SQVTM and CDR2 ANQGSEA. J lost 4 bases, V lost 4 bases, and 1 base had no gene match. This CDR3 is 13 amino acids long.

The chain has TRBV5-4 and TRBJ2-1, with 9 bases aligning to TRBD2. The germline gives CDR1 SGHNT, CDR2 YYREEE (reference sequence). This CDR3 comprises 16 residues. V shed 4 bases, J shed 7 bases, and the junction held 12 bases outside the gene matches. Here the CDR3 DNA reads TGTGCCAGCAGCACGGTAGCGGGAGCGAATGGTAATGAGCAGTTCTTC. Amino acid sequence: CASSTVAGANGNEQFF.

The chain has TRBV30 and TRBJ2-6; D call uncertain. This CDR3 is 16 amino acids long. Germline-derived CDR1 and CDR2 are GTSNPN and SVGIG (reference sequence). The V end lost 7 bases, the J end lost 0 bases, and 16 bases lay between the germline ends. The CDR3 region is CASLWQDPSGANVLTF. In nucleotides, the CDR3 is TGTGCCTCCCTATGGCAGGATCCCTCTGGGGCCAACGTCCTGACTTTC.

This clone was detected once. At the DNA level, this CDR3 is encoded by other sequences in the same sample as well. The J gene is TRBJ1-1, the V gene TRBV5-1; D is undetermined. The germline V gene encodes CDR1 SGHRS and CDR2 YFSETQ. V was cut by 1 base and J by 0 bases, with 4 bases left in between. This CDR3 has 13 amino acids. DNA of the CDR3: TGCGCCAGCAGCTTGAATATGAACACTGAAGCTTTCTTT. This sequence encodes CASSLNMNTEAFF.

This clone was counted a single time. Germline is not matched at one junction end, which may reflect a read error. The chain uses TRBV7-7 and TRBJ2-5, with D uncertain. This CDR3 has 13 residues. Germline V gene lookup returns CDR1 SSHAT and CDR2 FNYEAQ (reference sequence). The CDR3 protein is CASSFAAQETQYF. The DNA of the CDR3 is TGTGCTAGCAGCTTTGCAGCCCAAGAGACCCAGTACTTC.

The V and J genes are TRBV4-2 and TRBJ2-4; D is perhaps TRBD1 (6 bases). The V gene's germline CDR1 is LGHNA and CDR2 YNFKEQ. Trimming left V 0 bases short and J 15 bases short, with 18 bases between. This CDR3 is 14 amino acids long. Here the CDR3 reads CASSQEAAGADLYF. In DNA form, the CDR3 reads TGTGCCAGCAGCCAAGAGGCGGCAGGGGCCGATCTGTACTTC.

This clone was counted a few times. The rearrangement links TRBV19 to TRBJ1-1; 7 bases line up with TRBD1. The CDR3 totals 13 residues. The germline V gene has CDR1 LNHDA and CDR2 SQIVND (reference sequence). With V trimmed by 5 bases and J by 10 bases, 10 bases remained unmatched. The chain's CDR3 is CASSESRGLRAFF. CDR3 bases: TGTGCCAGTAGTGAGTCGAGGGGGCTGCGAGCTTTCTTT. The complete variable domain, with remaining parts taken from reference TRBV19 and TRBJ1-1, reads DGGITQSPKYLFRKEGQNVTLSCEQNLNHDAMYWYRQDPGQGLRLIYYSQIVNDFQKGDIAEGYSVSREKKESFPLTVTSAQKNPTAFYLCASSESRGLRAFFGQGTRLTVV.

The gene calls are TRBV7-2 and TRBJ2-1; 8 positions agree with TRBD2. Trimming at V came to 5 bases and at J to 14 bases, leaving 11 bases not matched to a gene. The CDR3 loop spans 13 amino acids. Germline V gene data show CDR1 as SGHTA and CDR2 as FQGNSA. The CDR3, as DNA: TGTGCCAGCAGCCCGGGGATAGCGGGAAGAAAGTTCTTC. Translated, it gives CASSPGIAGRKFF.

This sequence joins TRBV5-1 and TRBJ2-5; 15 nucleotides match TRBD2. The CDR3 length is 19 residues. Germline V CDR1 and CDR2: SGHRS, YFSETQ. V lost 4 bases to trimming and J lost 5 bases; unmatched junction nucleotides: 15. CDR3 sequence (DNA): TGCGCCAGCAGCCGAAACGGACTAGCGGGAGGGGTGTTGTTGGAGACCCAGTACTTC. Protein product: CASSRNGLAGGVLLETQYF.

The V gene is TRBV10-3, the J gene TRBJ1-2; unclear D gene. The V gene's germline CDR1 is ENHRY and CDR2 SYGVKD. Trimming cost V 4 bases and J 3 bases, with 6 bases left between them. CDR3 size: 12 residues. CDR3 nucleotide sequence: TGTGCCATCAGTGGGGAGGACTATGGCTACACCTTC. This gives the protein CAISGEDYGYTF.

The chain couples TRBV5-1 to TRBJ2-7; TRBD1 agrees at 7 bases. J was trimmed by 0 bases and V by 5 bases; bases with no gene match: 2. The CDR3 is made up of 13 amino acids. Germline assignment: CDR1 SGHRS and CDR2 YFSETQ. The CDR3 protein is CASRGTASYEQYF. DNA of the CDR3: TGCGCCAGCAGGGGGACAGCCTCCTACGAGCAGTACTTC.